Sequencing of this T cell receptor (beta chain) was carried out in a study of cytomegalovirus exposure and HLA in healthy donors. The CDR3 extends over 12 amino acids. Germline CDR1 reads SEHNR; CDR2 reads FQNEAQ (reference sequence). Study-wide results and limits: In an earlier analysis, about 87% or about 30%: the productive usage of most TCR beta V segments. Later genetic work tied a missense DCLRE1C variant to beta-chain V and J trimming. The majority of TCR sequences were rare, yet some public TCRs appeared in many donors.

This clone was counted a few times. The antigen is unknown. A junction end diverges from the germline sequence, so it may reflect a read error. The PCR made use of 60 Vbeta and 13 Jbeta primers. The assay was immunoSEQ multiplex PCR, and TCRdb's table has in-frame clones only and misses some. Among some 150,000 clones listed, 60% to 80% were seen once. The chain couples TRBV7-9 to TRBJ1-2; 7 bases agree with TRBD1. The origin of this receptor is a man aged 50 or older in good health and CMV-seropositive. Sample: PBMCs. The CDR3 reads CSSSSHRGGYTF. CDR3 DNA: TGTTCCAGCAGCTCACACAGGGGTGGCTACACCTTC. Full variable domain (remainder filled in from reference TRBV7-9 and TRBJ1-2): DTGVSQNPRHKITKRGQNVTFRCDPISEHNRLYWYRQTLGQGPEFLTYFQNEAQLEKSRLLSDRFSAERPKGSFSTLEIQRTEQGDSAMYLCSSSSHRGGYTFGSGTRLTVV.